Listed here is a single T cell receptor (beta chain). These data belong to a study of T cells in Graves' hyperthyroidism and ophthalmopathy. RNA transcripts served as the template for amplifying TCR beta CDR3 regions. The HTBI primer set drove a first-round RT-PCR of the TCR CDR3. TCRdb re-called the multiplex PCR reads through MiXCR, storing one row per CDR3 protein. The data contain 500,000 or so distinct CDR3 sequences, more than 15% of them seen just once; the ten biggest clones take up 25% to 30%. Germline V gene sequence: CDR1 MNHEY, CDR2 SMNVEV (reference sequence). V lost 4 bases to trimming and J lost 3 bases; unmatched junction nucleotides: 9. CDR3 length: 16 amino acids. The PBMCs had their origin in 7.5 to 10 ml of fresh peripheral blood.

The receptor was isolated from a woman in her twenties or thirties with Graves' ophthalmopathy. Input material: blood. This chain links TRBV27 with TRBJ2-1, with TRBD2 matching 7 bases. This CDR3 is CASSSVRSGNYNEQFF. CDR3 coding DNA: TGTGCCAGCAGTTCAGTCCGAAGCGGGAACTACAATGAGCAGTTCTTC.